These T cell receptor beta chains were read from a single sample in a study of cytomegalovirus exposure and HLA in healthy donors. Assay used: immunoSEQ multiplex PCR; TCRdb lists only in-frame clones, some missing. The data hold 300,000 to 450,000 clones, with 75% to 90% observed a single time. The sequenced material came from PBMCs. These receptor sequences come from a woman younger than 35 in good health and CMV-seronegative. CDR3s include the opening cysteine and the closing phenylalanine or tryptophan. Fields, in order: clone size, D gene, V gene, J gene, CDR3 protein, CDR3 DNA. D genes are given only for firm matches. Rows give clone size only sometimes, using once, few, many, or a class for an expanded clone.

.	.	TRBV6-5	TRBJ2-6	CASTSGANVLTF	TGTGCCAGCACGTCTGGGGCCAACGTCCTGACTTTC
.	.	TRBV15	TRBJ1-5	CATSRELGGSNQPQHF	TGTGCCACCAGCAGAGAGTTGGGGGGAAGCAATCAGCCCCAGCATTTT
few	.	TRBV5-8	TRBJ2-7	CASSLVAGSTYEQYF	TGTGCCAGCAGCTTGGTGGCAGGCTCAACCTACGAGCAGTACTTC
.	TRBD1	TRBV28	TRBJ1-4	CASSPEPGQDEKLFF	TGTGCCAGCAGTCCGGAACCGGGACAGGATGAAAAACTGTTTTTT
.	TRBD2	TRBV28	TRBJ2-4	CASRAVEGGGNIQYF	TGTGCCAGCAGAGCCGTAGAGGGCGGGGGGAACATTCAGTACTTC
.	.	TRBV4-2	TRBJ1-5	CASSQALTGLGQPQHF	TGTGCCAGCAGCCAAGCACTAACGGGGTTGGGGCAGCCCCAGCATTTT
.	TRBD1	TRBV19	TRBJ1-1	CASTPGQATNTEAFF	TGTGCCAGTACCCCGGGACAGGCGACGAACACTGAAGCTTTCTTT
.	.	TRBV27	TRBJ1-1	CASSPPAGEAFF	TGTGCCAGCAGTCCTCCGGCCGGGGAGGCTTTCTTT
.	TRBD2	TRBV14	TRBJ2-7	CASSRGTSFSEQYF	TGTGCCAGCAGCCGGGGGACTAGCTTCTCCGAGCAGTACTTC
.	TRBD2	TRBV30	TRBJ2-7	CAWSIPGLADVKLEQYF	TGTGCCTGGAGTATCCCGGGACTAGCGGATGTAAAACTCGAGCAGTACTTC
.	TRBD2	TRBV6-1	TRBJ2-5	CASSEGGLAIQETQYF	TGTGCCAGCAGTGAAGGGGGACTAGCCATACAAGAGACCCAGTACTTC
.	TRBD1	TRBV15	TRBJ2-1	CATSGPGTGTNEQFF	TGTGCCACCAGCGGTCCCGGGACAGGGACTAATGAGCAGTTCTTC
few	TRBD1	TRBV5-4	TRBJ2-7	CASRPAGTAYEQYF	TGTGCCAGCAGACCTGCCGGGACAGCCTACGAGCAGTACTTC
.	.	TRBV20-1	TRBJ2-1	CSARSNEQFF	TGCAGTGCCCGGTCCAATGAGCAGTTCTTC
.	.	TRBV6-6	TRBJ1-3	CASTLSGRNSGNTIYF	TGTGCCAGCACGCTGTCAGGGCGCAACTCTGGAAACACCATATATTTT
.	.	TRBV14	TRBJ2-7	CASSPRLSLEPYYEQYF	TGTGCCAGCAGCCCAAGATTATCCCTTGAGCCCTACTACGAGCAGTACTTC
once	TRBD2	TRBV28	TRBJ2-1	CASRPGLASYNEQFF	TGTGCCAGCCGACCTGGACTAGCCTCCTACAATGAGCAGTTCTTC
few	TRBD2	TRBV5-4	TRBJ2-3	CASSLVTSGDRTDTQYF	TGTGCCAGCAGCTTGGTTACTAGCGGGGACCGCACAGATACGCAGTATTTT
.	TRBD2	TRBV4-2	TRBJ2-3	CASSQRPAGDTDTQYF	TGTGCCAGCAGCCAACGCCCAGCGGGGGACACAGATACGCAGTATTTT
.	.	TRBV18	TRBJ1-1	CASSTNGKNTEAFF	TGTGCCAGCTCAACCAACGGGAAGAACACTGAAGCTTTCTTT
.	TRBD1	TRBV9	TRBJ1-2	CASSVGTGPNYGYTF	TGTGCCAGCAGCGTCGGGACAGGCCCGAACTATGGCTACACCTTC
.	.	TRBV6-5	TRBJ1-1	CASSSNFLTEAFF	TGTGCCAGCAGTTCAAACTTCCTCACTGAAGCTTTCTTT
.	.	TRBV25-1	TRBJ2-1	CASSGGGGLSYNEQFF	TGTGCCAGCAGTGGGGGCGGGGGCCTCTCCTACAATGAGCAGTTCTTC
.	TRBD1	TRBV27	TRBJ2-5	CASTSQGSGETQYF	TGTGCCAGCACCTCACAGGGGTCGGGAGAGACCCAGTACTTC
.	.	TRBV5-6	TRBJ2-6	CASSFGQGSGANVLTF	TGTGCCAGCAGCTTTGGCCAGGGATCCGGGGCCAACGTCCTGACTTTC
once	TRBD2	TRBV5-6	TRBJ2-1	CASSFGLEAYNEQFF	TGTGCCAGCAGCTTCGGACTAGAAGCCTACAATGAGCAGTTCTTC
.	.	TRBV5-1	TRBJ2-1	CASSLPSAYNEQFF	TGCGCCAGCAGCTTACCTAGCGCGTACAATGAGCAGTTCTTC
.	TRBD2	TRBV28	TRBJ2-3	CASSSARLAGPTDTQYF	TGTGCCAGCAGTTCCGCCCGACTAGCGGGTCCCACAGATACGCAGTATTTT
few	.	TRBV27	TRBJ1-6	CASSLAIAGSPLHF	TGTGCCAGCAGTTTAGCGATAGCGGGATCACCCCTCCACTTT
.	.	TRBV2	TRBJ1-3	CASSGDRNSGNTIYF	TGTGCCAGCAGTGGCGACAGGAACTCTGGAAACACCATATATTTT
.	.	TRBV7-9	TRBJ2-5	CASRSGTLTPETQYF	TGTGCCAGCAGGTCCGGGACTCTTACCCCCGAGACCCAGTACTTC
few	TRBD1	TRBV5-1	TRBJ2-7	CASSPRGQVYEQYF	TGCGCCAGCAGCCCCCGGGGACAGGTTTACGAGCAGTACTTC
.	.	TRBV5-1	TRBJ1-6	CASPYSPLHF	TGCGCCAGCCCTTATTCACCCCTCCACTTT
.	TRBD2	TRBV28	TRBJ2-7	CASSPMPQNLAGDADEQYF	TGTGCCAGCAGTCCGATGCCCCAAAATCTAGCGGGGGATGCGGACGAGCAGTACTTC
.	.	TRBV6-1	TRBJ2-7	CASSEWVGPSSYEQYF	TGTGCCAGCAGTGAATGGGTGGGGCCGAGCTCCTACGAGCAGTACTTC
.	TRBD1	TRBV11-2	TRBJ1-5	CASSLGSTGGNQPQHF	TGTGCCAGCAGCTTAGGGTCGACAGGGGGCAATCAGCCCCAGCATTTT
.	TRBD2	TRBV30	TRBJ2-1	CALTASGGSYNEQFF	TGTGCCCTTACCGCTAGCGGGGGGTCCTACAATGAGCAGTTCTTC
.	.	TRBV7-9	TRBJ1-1	CASSLGGAGVYTEAFF	TGTGCCAGCAGCTTAGGTGGGGCCGGTGTGTACACTGAAGCTTTCTTT
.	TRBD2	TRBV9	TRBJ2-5	CASSETELAAETQYF	TGTGCCAGCAGCGAAACGGAACTAGCGGCAGAGACCCAGTACTTC
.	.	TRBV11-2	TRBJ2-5	CASSPLPRQQETQYF	TGTGCCAGCAGCCCCCTCCCAAGACAGCAAGAGACCCAGTACTTC
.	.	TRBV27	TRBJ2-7	CASSETVPTYEQYF	TGTGCCAGCAGCGAGACAGTCCCCACCTACGAGCAGTACTTC
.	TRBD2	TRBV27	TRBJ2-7	CASSSPGTSTYEQYF	TGTGCCAGCAGTTCCCCCGGGACTAGCACCTACGAGCAGTACTTC
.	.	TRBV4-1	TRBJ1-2	CASSQEGQGSYGYTF	TGCGCCAGCAGCCAAGAGGGGCAGGGAAGCTATGGCTACACCTTC
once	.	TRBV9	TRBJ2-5	CASSRTEETQYF	TGTGCCAGCAGCAGGACAGAAGAGACCCAGTACTTC
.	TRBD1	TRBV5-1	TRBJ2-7	CASSPVRGLVLPYEQYF	TGCGCCAGCAGCCCTGTTAGGGGGCTTGTTTTGCCCTACGAGCAGTACTTC
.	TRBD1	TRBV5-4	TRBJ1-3	CASSQWAGTGGNTIYF	TGTGCCAGCAGCCAGTGGGCTGGGACAGGAGGGAACACCATATATTTT
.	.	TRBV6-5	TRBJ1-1	CASSRTQGSAFF	TGTGCCAGCAGCCGTACCCAGGGGTCAGCTTTCTTT
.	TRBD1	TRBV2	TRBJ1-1	CASSEMTGVRTEAFF	TGTGCCAGCAGTGAGATGACAGGGGTACGGACTGAAGCTTTCTTT
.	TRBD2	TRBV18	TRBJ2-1	CASSPNIGTSGSNEQFF	TGTGCCAGCTCACCGAATATCGGGACTAGCGGGAGCAATGAGCAGTTCTTC